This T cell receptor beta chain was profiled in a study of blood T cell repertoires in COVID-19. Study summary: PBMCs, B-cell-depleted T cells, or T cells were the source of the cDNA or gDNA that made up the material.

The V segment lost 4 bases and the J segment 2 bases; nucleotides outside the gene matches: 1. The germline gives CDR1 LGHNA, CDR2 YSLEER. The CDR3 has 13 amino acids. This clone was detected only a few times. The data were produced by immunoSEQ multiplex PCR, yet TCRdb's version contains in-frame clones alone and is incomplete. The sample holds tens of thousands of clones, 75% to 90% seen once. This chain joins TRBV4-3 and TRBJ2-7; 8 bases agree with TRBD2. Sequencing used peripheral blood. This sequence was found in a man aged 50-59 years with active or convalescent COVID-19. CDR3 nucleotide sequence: TGCGCCAGCAGCCCGGGACTAGCCTACGAGCAGTACTTC. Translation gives CASSPGLAYEQYF.